This TCR beta chain was obtained from a study of T cell changes during pregnancy in multiple sclerosis. Sequencing was performed with immunoSEQ multiplex PCR; in TCRdb, only in-frame clones are kept and a portion is missing. The sample has some 20,000 clones, roughly nine tenths seen once. This CDR3 is 17 amino acids long. The germline V gene has CDR1 SGHAT and CDR2 FQNNGV. V lost 0 bases to trimming and J lost 2 bases; unmatched junction nucleotides: 7. This clonotype was sampled from a female donor in good health, enrolled as a control in a pregnancy study. The sample was CD4+ T cells from peripheral blood mononuclear cells, taken in the third trimester of pregnancy. V is TRBV11-2 and J is TRBJ2-5; TRBD2 matches at 9 bases. In nucleotides, the CDR3 is TGTGCCAGCAGCTTAGATCTAGCTAGCGGGGTGCAAGAGACCCAGTACTTC. Residues: CASSLDLASGVQETQYF.